This paragraph covers one T cell receptor beta chain sequence. In the original analysis: Amplifying reference gene primers gave estimates of nucleated cell counts. Clones were sequenced by immunoSEQ multiplex PCR, and TCRdb holds only the in-frame ones, with some missing. The DNA was the basis for D and trimming; V, J and clone size are from that table. This table holds about 130,000 clones, about 76% found once. These data belong to a study of blood T cell repertoires in COVID-19. Study in general: Nucleic acid was either cDNA or gDNA, and it came from T cells, B-cell-depleted T cells, or PBMCs.

Seattle's cohort entered during active infection and was followed longitudinally. The CDR3 is 17 amino acids. CDR1 is LGHNA and CDR2 is YNFKEQ in the germline V gene. After removal of 2 bases from V and 5 bases from J, the junction contained 11 bases not matched to a gene. Material: peripheral blood. The receptor comes from an older woman with COVID-19, enrolled during active disease. The chain is built from TRBV4-2 and TRBJ1-1; TRBD1 matches 10 bases. CDR3 sequence (DNA): TGTGCCAGCAGCCAATATGACAGGGGGCGAGCTCTGACTGAAGCTTTCTTT. This translates into CASSQYDRGRALTEAFF.